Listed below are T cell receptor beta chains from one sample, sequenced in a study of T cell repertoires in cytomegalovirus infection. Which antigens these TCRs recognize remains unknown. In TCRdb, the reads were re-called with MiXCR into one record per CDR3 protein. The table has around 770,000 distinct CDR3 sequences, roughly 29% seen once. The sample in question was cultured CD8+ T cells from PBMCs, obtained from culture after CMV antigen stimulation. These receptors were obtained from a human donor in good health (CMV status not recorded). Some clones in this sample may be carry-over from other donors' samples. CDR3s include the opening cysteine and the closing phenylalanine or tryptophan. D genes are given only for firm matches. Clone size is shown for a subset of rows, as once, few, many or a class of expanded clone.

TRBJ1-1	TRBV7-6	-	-	TGTGCCAGCAGCCGTCCGGGGGGACGGGAAAACACTGAAGCTTTCTTT	CASSRPGGRENTEAFF
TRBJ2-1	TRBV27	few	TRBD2	TGTGCCAGCAGTTTGATGCGGGGGGGTTCTGATGAGCAGTTCTTC	CASSLMRGGSDEQFF
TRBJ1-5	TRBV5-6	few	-	TGTGCCAGCAGCTTCCAGGGTGGTTTTCAGCCCCAGCATTTT	CASSFQGGFQPQHF
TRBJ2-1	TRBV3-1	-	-	TGTGCCAGCAGCAAAAGAGGAGGGTTCCACAATGAGCAGTTCTTC	CASSKRGGFHNEQFF
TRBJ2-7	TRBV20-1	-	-	TGCAGTGCTCGCGGGGCTAGCTCCTACGAGCAGTACTTC	CSARGASSYEQYF
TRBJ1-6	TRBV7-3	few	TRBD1	TGTGCCAGCAGCTTAATGGGACAGGGAAGTAATTCACCCCTCCACTTT	CASSLMGQGSNSPLHF
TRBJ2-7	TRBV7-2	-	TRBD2	TGTGCCAGCAGCGCCTTTCTAGCGGCCCCCGGGGACGAGCAGTACTTC	CASSAFLAAPGDEQYF
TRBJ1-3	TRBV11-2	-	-	TGTGCCAGCAGCCCAGACACGGGTACTCGCTCTGGAAACACCATATATTTT	CASSPDTGTRSGNTIYF
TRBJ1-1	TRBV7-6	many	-	TGTGCCAGCAGCACCCGAGGGATGAACACTGAAGCTTTCTTT	CASSTRGMNTEAFF
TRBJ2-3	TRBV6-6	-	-	TGTGCCAGCAGAGCCTGGCGGGGCCCCACAGATACGCAGTATTTT	CASRAWRGPTDTQYF
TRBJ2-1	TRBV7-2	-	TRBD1	TGTGCCAGCAGCTTAGCAGAGACAGGGGCCAATGAGCAGTTCTTC	CASSLAETGANEQFF
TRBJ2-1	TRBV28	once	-	TGTGCCAGCAGCCCCATGGGGGGGCCGGGGGATGAGCAGTTCTTC	CASSPMGGPGDEQFF
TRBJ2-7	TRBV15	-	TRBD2	TGTGCCACCAGCAGAGTCGGGACTACCTCCTACGAGCAGTACTTC	CATSRVGTTSYEQYF
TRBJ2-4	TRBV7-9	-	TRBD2	TGTGCCAGCAGCCGGGGACTAGCGCCCAAAAACATTCAGTACTTC	CASSRGLAPKNIQYF
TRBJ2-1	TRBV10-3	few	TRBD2	TGTGCCATCAATCCTGGGACTAGCGGGAACAATGAGCAGTTCTTC	CAINPGTSGNNEQFF
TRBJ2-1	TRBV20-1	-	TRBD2	TGCAGTGCTTCGACTAGCGGGGGGGCCAATGAGCAGTTCTTC	CSASTSGGANEQFF
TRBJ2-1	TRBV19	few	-	TGTGCCACCCCTTGGCTAGCCGCTTCCTACAATGAGCAGTTCTTC	CATPWLAASYNEQFF
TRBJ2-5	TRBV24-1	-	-	TGTGCCACCAGTGGACCCCCGGGAGAGACCCAGTACTTC	CATSGPPGETQYF
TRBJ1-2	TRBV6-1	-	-	TGTGCCAGCAGTGAAGTGGGCTTTTCTAACTATGGCTACACCTTC	CASSEVGFSNYGYTF
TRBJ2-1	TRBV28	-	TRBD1	TGTGCCAGCAATAAACAGGGGTACAATGAGCAGTTCTTC	CASNKQGYNEQFF
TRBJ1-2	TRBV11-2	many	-	TGTGCCAGCGCCCCAAGTCCGGCGAGTATAGCTAACTATGGCTACACCTTC	CASAPSPASIANYGYTF
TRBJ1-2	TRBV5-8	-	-	TGTGCCAGCGAGGACATCCCAGAGGGCTACACCTTC	CASEDIPEGYTF
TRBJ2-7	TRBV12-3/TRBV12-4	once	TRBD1	TGTGCCAGCAGTTTTTGGACAGGGGCAAGCTCCTACGAGCAGTACTTC	CASSFWTGASSYEQYF